The 6 T cell receptor beta chains below all came from one sample that was sequenced in a study of T cell clonotyping in hematopoietic cell transplantation. The assay was immunoSEQ multiplex PCR, and TCRdb's table has in-frame clones only and misses some. The repertoire holds roughly 11,000 clones, with about 92% as singletons. The time point is: recipient sample about 28 days before transplant, after cytoreduction. Sample: peripheral blood mononuclear cells, taken before stem cell transplant. All receptors come from a woman between 40 and 50 years old with acute myeloid leukemia. Some clones in this sample may be carry-over from other donors' samples.

The V and J genes are TRBV10-3 and TRBJ1-5; D gene unclear. CDR1 and CDR2 from the germline V gene are ENHRY and SYGVKD. This CDR3 region has 12 residues. V lost 5 bases and J lost 3, with 5 bases in between. The CDR3 DNA follows: TGTGCCATCAGTCCCAACAATCAGCCCCAGCATTTT. Protein sequence: CAISPNNQPQHF.

This rearrangement joins TRBV5-1 to TRBJ2-4; D gene uncertain. The CDR3 is 15 residues long. The ends were cut back, 5 bases at V and 0 bases at J, with 12 bases in the middle. Germline-derived CDR1 and CDR2 are SGHRS and YFSETQ. The CDR3 DNA sequence: TGCGCCAGCAGTGATCAGACCTTAGCCAAAAACATTCAGTACTTC. Translating gives CASSDQTLAKNIQYF.

The rearrangement uses TRBV18 and TRBJ2-5, with D maybe TRBD2 (5 bases). This CDR3 comprises 13 residues. The germline V gene has CDR1 KGHSH and CDR2 LQKENI. Trimming cost V 2 bases and J 4 bases, with 8 bases left between them. CDR3 nucleotide sequence: TGTGCCAGCTCACCATCCGGGGTAGAGACCCAGTACTTC. Translating it yields CASSPSGVETQYF. Variable domain in full (rest from reference TRBV18 and TRBJ2-5): NAGVMQNPRHLVRRRGQEARLRCSPMKGHSHVYWYRQLPEEGLKFMVYLQKENIIDESGMPKERFSAEFPKEGPSILRIQQVVRGDSAAYFCASSPSGVETQYFGPGTRLLVL.

The sample holds a few counts of this clone. The sample contains more than one DNA sequence encoding this CDR3. The chain uses TRBV9 and TRBJ2-7; no reliable D call. The CDR3 is 14 residues long. Germline values: CDR1 SGDLS, CDR2 YYNGEE. V was shortened by 0 bases and J by 3 bases, with 10 bases between the two germline ends. The CDR3 DNA reads TGTGCCAGCAGCGTAGCTCTGGCAGGCTACGAGCAGTACTTC. This encodes CASSVALAGYEQYF. The whole variable domain, remainder taken from reference TRBV9 and TRBJ2-7, is DSGVTQTPKHLITATGQRVTLRCSPRSGDLSVYWYQQSLDQGLQFLIQYYNGEERAKGNILERFSAQQFPDLHSELNLSSLELGDSALYFCASSVALAGYEQYFGPGTRLTVT.

The rearrangement links TRBV5-6 to TRBJ1-2; TRBD1 might be the D (5 bases). The CDR3 loop spans 14 amino acids. Germline CDR1 and CDR2: SGHDT and YYEEEE. Trimming shortened V by 0 bases and J by 3 bases, and 9 bases separated the two germline ends. The CDR3 reads CASSLGRADYGYTF. The CDR3 DNA follows: TGTGCCAGCAGCTTGGGCAGGGCCGACTATGGCTACACCTTC.

The rearrangement links TRBV25-1 to TRBJ2-1, with a tentative D call TRBD1 (6 bases). This CDR3 spans 15 amino acids. Germline CDR1 and CDR2: MGHDK and SYGVNS. Trimming shortened V by 2 bases and J by 9 bases, and 17 bases separated the two germline ends. CDR3 sequence: CASSERQGFGFEQFF. CDR3 in DNA: TGTGCCAGCAGTGAAAGGCAGGGGTTCGGGTTTGAGCAGTTCTTC.